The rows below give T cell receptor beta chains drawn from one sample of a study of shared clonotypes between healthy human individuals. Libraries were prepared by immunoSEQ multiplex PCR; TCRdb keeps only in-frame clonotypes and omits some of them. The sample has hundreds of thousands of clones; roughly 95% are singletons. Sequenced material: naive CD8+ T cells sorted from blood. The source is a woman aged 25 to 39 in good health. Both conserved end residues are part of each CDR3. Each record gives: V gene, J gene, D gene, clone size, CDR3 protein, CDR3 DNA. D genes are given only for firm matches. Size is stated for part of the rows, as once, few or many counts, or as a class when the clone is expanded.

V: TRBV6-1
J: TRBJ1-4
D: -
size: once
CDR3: CATEHPGIEEKLFF
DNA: TGTGCCACAGAGCACCCGGGAATCGAGGAAAAACTGTTTTTT

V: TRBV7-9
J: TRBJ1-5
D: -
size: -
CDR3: CASSFYSNQPQHF
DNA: TGTGCCAGCAGTTTCTATAGCAATCAGCCCCAGCATTTT

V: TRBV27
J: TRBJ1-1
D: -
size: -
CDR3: CASRGRMNTEAFF
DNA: TGTGCCAGCAGGGGACGTATGAACACTGAAGCTTTCTTT

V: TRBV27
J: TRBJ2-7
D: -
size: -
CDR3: CASSLGRSYEQYF
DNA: TGTGCCAGCAGCTTAGGCAGGTCCTACGAGCAGTACTTC

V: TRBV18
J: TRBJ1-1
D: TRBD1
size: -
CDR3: CASSSDRVGTEAFF
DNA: TGTGCCAGCTCATCGGACAGGGTAGGCACTGAAGCTTTCTTT

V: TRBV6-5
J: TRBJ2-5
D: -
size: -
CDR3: CASSYDPGVGGETQYF
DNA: TGTGCCAGCAGTTACGACCCAGGGGTTGGGGGAGAGACCCAGTACTTC

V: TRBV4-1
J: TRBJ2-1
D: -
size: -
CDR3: CASSQDRRSEQFF
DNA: TGCGCCAGCAGCCAAGATCGGAGGAGTGAGCAGTTCTTC

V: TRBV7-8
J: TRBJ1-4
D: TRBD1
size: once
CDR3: CASSLRGQQNEKLFF
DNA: TGTGCCAGCAGCTTGAGGGGACAGCAAAATGAAAAACTGTTTTTT

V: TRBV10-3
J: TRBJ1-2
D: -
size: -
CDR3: CAISEPMEERGGYTF
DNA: TGTGCCATCAGTGAGCCGATGGAAGAACGAGGAGGCTACACCTTC

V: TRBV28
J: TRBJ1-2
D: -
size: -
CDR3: CASSFLRAYGYTF
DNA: TGTGCCAGCAGTTTCCTCAGGGCCTATGGCTACACCTTC

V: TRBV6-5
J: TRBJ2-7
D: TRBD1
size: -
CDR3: CASSHPRDRDEQYF
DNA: TGTGCCAGCAGCCACCCACGGGACAGGGACGAGCAGTACTTC

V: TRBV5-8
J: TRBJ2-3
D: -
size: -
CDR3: CASSPGTATSTDTQYF
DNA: TGTGCCAGCAGCCCGGGGACGGCTACTAGCACAGATACGCAGTATTTT

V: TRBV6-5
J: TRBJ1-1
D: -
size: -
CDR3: CASSYGQGSEAFF
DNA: TGTGCCAGCAGTTACGGGCAGGGCTCTGAAGCTTTCTTT

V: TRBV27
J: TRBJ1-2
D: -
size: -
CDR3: CASSHNREMVYGYTF
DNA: TGTGCCAGCAGTCATAACAGGGAAATGGTTTATGGCTACACCTTC

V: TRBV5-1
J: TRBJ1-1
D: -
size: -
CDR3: CASSNKMNTEAFF
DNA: TGCGCCAGCTCAAACAAGATGAACACTGAAGCTTTCTTT

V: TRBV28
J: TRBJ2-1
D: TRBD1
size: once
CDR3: CASSSGQDLLSEQFF
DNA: TGTGCCAGCAGCTCCGGACAGGACCTTTTGAGTGAGCAGTTCTTC

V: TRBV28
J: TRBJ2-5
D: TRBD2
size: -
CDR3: CASSLRLAGEETQYF
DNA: TGTGCCAGCAGTCTTCGGCTAGCGGGAGAAGAGACCCAGTACTTC

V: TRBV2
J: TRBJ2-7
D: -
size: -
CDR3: CASSEQKSGYEQYF
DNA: TGTGCCAGCAGTGAACAGAAGTCCGGGTACGAGCAGTACTTC

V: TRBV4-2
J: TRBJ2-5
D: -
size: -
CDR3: CASSQYPGRGGQETQYF
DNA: TGTGCCAGCAGCCAATACCCGGGAAGAGGGGGTCAAGAGACCCAGTACTTC

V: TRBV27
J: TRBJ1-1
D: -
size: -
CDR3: CASSLGVGTEAFF
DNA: TGTGCCAGCAGTTTAGGGGTAGGAACTGAAGCTTTCTTT

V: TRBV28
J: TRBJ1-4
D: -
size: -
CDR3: CASSLRGGQLGKLFF
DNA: TGTGCCAGCAGTTTGAGGGGCGGTCAACTGGGAAAACTGTTTTTT

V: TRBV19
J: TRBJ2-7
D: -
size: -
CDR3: CASSNGVRLDEQYF
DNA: TGTGCCAGTAGTAACGGTGTCCGTCTGGACGAGCAGTACTTC

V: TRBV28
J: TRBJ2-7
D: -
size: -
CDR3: CASRTGGYEQYF
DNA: TGTGCCAGCAGAACAGGTGGTTACGAGCAGTACTTC

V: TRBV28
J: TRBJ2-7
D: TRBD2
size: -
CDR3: CASFTSGRRYEQYF
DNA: TGTGCCAGCTTCACTAGCGGGAGGCGGTACGAGCAGTACTTC

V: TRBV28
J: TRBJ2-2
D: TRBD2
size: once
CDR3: CASSPGGGAPGELFF
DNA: TGTGCCAGCAGTCCGGGAGGGGGGGCCCCCGGGGAGCTGTTTTTT

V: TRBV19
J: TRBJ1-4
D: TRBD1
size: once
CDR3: CASRGQGAGEKLFF
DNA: TGTGCCAGCCGGGGACAGGGGGCGGGTGAAAAACTGTTTTTT

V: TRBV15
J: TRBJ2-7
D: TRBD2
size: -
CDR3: CATSRGFRGAYEQYF
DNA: TGTGCCACCAGCAGAGGGTTTCGGGGGGCCTACGAGCAGTACTTC

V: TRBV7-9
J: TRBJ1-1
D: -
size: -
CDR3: CASSTQGAQAFF
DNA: TGTGCCAGCAGCACACAGGGAGCTCAAGCTTTCTTT

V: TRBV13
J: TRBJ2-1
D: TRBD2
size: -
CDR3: CASRLAGGGAHEQFF
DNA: TGTGCCAGCAGACTAGCGGGAGGTGGGGCCCACGAGCAGTTCTTC

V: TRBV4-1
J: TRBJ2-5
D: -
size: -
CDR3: CASSQEYQETQYF
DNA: TGCGCCAGCAGCCAAGAGTACCAAGAGACCCAGTACTTC

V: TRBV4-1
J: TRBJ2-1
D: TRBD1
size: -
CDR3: CASSQGQGYNEQFF
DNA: TGCGCCAGCAGCCAAGGACAGGGGTACAATGAGCAGTTCTTC

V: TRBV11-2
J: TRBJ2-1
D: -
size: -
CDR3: CASRRAPQGASSYNEQFF
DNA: TGTGCCAGCAGACGGGCCCCACAGGGAGCTAGCTCCTACAATGAGCAGTTCTTC